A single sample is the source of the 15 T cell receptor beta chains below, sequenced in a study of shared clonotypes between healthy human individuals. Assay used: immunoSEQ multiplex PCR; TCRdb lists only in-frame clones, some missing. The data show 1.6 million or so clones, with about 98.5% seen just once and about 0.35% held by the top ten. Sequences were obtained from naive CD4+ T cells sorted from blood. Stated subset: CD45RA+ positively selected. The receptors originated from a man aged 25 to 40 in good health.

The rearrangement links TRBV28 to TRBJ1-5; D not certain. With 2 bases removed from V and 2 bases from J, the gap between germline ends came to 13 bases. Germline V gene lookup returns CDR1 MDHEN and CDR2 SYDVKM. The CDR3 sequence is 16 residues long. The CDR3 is CASSLGFTLGNQPQHF. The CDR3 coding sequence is TGTGCCAGCAGTTTAGGGTTTACTTTAGGCAATCAGCCCCAGCATTTT.

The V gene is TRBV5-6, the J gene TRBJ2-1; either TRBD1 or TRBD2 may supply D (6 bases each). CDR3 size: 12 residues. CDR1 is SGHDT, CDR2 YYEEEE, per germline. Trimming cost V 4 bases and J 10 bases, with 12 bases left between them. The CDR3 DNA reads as TGTGCCAGCAGCCCGCACGGGGGCGAGCAGTTCTTC. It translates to CASSPHGGEQFF.

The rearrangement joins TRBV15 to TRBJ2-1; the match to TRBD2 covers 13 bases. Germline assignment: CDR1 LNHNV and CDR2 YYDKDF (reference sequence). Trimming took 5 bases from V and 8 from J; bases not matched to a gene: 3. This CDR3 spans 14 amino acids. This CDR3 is CATSLLAGGDEQFF. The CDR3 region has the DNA TGTGCCACCAGCTTACTAGCGGGAGGGGATGAGCAGTTCTTC.

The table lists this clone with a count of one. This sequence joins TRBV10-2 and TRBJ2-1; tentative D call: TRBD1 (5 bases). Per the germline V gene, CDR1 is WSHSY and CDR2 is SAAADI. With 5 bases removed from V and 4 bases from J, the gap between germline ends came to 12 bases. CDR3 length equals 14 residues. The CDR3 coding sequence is TGCGCCAGCAGTATCCTCCAGGGTTACAATGAGCAGTTCTTC. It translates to CASSILQGYNEQFF.

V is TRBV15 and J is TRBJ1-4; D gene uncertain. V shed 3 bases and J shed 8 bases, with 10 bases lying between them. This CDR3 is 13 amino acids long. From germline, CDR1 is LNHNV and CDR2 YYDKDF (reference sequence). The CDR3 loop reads CATSRALIEKLFF. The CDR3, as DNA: TGTGCCACCAGCAGGGCTTTAATAGAAAAACTGTTTTTT.

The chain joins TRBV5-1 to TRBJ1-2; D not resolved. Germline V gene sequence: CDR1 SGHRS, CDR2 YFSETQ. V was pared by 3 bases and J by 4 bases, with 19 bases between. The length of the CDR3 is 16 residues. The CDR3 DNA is TGCGCCAGCAGCTCAAAACCCAAGTTCGAACCCTATGGCTACACCTTC. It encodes CASSSKPKFEPYGYTF.

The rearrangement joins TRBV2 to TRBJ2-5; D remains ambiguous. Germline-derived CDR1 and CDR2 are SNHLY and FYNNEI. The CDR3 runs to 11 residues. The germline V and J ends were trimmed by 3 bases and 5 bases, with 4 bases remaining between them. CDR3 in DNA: TGTGCCAGCAGTGACGGGGAGACCCAGTACTTC. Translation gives CASSDGETQYF.

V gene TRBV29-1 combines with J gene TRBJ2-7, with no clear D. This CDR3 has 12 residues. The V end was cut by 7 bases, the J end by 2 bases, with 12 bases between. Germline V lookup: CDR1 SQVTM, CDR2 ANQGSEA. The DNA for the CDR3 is TGCAGCGCCTGGCTAGGGACCTACGAGCAGTACTTC. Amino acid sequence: CSAWLGTYEQYF.

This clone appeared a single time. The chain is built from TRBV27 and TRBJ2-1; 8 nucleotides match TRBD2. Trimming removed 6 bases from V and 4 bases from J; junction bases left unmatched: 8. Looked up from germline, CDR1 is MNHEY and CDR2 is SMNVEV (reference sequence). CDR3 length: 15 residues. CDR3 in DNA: TGTGCCAGCAGCTACGGGGGGGGAACATACAATGAGCAGTTCTTC. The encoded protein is CASSYGGGTYNEQFF.

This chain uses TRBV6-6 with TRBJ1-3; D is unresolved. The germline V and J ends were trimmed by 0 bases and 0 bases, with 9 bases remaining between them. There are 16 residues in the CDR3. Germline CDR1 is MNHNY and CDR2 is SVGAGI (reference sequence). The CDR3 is CASSYSGSHSGNTIYF. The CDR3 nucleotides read TGTGCCAGCAGTTACTCGGGTAGTCACTCTGGAAACACCATATATTTT.

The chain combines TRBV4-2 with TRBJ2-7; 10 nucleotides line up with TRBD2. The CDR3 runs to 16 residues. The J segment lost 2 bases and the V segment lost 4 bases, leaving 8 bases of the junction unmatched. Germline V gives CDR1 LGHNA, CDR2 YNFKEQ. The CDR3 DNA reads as TGTGCCAGCAGCCGAGAGACTAGCGGGTTGACCTACGAGCAGTACTTC. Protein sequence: CASSRETSGLTYEQYF.

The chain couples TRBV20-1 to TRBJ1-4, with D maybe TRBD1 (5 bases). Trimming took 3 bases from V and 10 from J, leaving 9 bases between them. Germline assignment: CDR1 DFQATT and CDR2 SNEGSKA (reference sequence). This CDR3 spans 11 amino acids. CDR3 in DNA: TGCAGTGCTAGTCCGGGGGGAAAACTGTTTTTT. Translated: CSASPGGKLFF.

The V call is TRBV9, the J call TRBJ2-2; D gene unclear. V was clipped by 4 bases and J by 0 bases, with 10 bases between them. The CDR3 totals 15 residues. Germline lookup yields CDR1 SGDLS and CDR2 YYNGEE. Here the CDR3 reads CASSPHVANTGELFF. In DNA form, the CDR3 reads TGTGCCAGCAGCCCCCACGTGGCGAACACCGGGGAGCTGTTTTTT.

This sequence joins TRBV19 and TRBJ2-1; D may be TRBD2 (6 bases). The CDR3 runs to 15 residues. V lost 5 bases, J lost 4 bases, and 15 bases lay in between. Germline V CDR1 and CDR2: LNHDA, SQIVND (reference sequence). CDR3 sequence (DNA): TGTGCCAGTAGTTCAGCCGGGAGTACTTACAATGAGCAGTTCTTC. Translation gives CASSSAGSTYNEQFF.

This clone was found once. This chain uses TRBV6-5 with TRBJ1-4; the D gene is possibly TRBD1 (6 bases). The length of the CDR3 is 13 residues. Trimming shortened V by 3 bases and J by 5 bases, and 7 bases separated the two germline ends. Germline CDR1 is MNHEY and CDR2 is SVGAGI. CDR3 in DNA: TGTGCCAGCAGTTATACAGGGAATGAAAAACTGTTTTTT. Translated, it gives CASSYTGNEKLFF.